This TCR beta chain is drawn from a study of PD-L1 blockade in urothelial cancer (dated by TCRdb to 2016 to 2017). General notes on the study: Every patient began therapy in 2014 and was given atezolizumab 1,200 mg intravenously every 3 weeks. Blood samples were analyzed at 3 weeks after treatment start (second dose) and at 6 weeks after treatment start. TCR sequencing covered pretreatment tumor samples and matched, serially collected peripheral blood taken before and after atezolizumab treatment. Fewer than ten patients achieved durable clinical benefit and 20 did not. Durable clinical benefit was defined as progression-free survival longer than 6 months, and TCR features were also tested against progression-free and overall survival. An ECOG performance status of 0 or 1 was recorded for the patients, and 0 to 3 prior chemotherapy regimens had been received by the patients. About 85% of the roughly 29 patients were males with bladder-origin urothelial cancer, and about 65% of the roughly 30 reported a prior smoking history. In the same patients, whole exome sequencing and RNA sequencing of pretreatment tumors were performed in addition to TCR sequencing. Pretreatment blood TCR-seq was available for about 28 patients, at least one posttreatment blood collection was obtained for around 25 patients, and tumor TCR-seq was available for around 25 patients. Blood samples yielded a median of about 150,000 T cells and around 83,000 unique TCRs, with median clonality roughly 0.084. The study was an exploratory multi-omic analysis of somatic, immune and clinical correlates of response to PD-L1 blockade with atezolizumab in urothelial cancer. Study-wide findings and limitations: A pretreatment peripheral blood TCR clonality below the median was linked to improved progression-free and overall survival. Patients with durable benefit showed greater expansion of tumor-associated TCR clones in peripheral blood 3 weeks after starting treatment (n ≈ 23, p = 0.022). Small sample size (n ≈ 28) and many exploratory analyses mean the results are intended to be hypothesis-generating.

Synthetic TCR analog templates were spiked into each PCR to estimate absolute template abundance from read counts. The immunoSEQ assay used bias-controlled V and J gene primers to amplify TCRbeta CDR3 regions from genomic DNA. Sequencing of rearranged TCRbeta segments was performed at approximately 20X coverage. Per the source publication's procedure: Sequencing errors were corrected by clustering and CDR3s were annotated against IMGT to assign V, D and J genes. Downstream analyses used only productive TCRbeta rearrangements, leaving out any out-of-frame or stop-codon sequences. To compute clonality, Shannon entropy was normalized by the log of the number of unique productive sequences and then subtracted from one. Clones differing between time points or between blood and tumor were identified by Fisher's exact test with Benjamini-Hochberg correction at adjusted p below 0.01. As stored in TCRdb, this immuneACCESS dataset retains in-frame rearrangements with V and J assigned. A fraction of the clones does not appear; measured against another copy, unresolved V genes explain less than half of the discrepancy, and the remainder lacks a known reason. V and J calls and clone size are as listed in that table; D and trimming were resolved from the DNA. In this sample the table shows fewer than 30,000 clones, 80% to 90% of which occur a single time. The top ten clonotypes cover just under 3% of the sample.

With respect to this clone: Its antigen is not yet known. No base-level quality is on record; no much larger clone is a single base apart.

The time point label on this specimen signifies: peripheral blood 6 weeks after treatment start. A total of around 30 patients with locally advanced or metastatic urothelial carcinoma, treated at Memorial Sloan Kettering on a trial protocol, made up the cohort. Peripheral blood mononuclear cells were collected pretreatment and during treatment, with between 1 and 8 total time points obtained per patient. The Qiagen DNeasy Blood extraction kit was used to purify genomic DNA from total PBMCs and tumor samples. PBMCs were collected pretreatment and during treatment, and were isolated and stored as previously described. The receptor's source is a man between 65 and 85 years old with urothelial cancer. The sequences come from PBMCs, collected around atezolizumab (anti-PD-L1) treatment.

The CDR3 sequence is CASSLASVEQYF. In nucleotides, the sequence is TGTGCCAGCAGCTTAGCTTCGGTCGAGCAGTACTTC. The chain couples TRBV11-2 to TRBJ2-7; a confident D gene designation cannot be given. From the cysteine through the phenylalanine, the CDR3 covers 12 amino acids. Just the 36-base CDR3 DNA is kept, in frame starting at base 1. CDR1 and CDR2 are read off the germline V gene as SGHAT and FQNNGV. V is reduced by 1 base and J by 6 bases, leaving a spacing of 7 bases between them.